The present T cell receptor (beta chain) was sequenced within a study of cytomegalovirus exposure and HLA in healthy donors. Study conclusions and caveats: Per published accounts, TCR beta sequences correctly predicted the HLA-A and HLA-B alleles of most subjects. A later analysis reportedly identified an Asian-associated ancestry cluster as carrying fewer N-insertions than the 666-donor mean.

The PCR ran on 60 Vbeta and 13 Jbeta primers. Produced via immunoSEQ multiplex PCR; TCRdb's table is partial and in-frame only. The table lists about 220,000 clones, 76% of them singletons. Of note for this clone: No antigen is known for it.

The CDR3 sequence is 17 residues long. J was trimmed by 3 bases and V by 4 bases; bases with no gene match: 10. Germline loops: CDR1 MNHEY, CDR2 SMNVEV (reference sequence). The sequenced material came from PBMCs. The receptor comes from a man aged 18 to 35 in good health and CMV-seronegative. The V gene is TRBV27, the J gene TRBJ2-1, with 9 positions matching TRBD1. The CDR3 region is CASSSTAGTGRYNEQFF. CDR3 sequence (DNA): TGTGCCAGCAGTTCAACGGCGGGGACAGGGCGCTACAATGAGCAGTTCTTC.